This entry concerns a single TCR beta chain. Antigen: not known. These data belong to a study of T cell responses to AZD1222 COVID-19 vaccine. Study-wide findings and caveats: Mostly white British, mostly female donors; authors suggested clonal diversity may be underestimated.

TCRdb's copy holds only in-frame clones and misses some; the assay was immunoSEQ multiplex PCR. The sample holds under 200,000 clones, about 90% seen once. The CDR3 covers 17 residues. Germline V gives CDR1 MGHRA, CDR2 YSYEKL. V was trimmed by 0 bases and J by 8 bases, leaving 17 bases between them. The chain combines TRBV4-1 with TRBJ1-6, with a tentative D call TRBD1 (5 bases). The clonotype originates from an adult in good health. The source was peripheral blood, collected on day 0 of AZD1222 vaccination. The CDR3 DNA is TGCGCCAGCAGCCAAGATGTGGGGGGGGACGGGGATTCACCCCTCCACTTT. It yields the protein CASSQDVGGDGDSPLHF.